This note documents a single TCR beta chain sequence. The CDR3 runs 15 residues. V gave up 3 bases and J gave up 1 base; unmatched junction bases: 4. The germline V gene has CDR1 MNHEY and CDR2 SMNVEV (reference sequence). Using immunoSEQ multiplex PCR, the repertoire was profiled, and TCRdb retains in-frame clones only, with some absent. The sample includes 80,000 or so clones, roughly 80% of them seen just once. These data come from a study of blood T cell repertoires in COVID-19. The TCR originated in a woman in her 70s with acute or convalescent COVID-19. The sample comprised peripheral blood. The chain uses TRBV27 and TRBJ2-7; 9 bases match TRBD1. The CDR3 DNA reads TGTGCCAGCAGTTTTGGGACAGGGCCATCCTACGAGCAGTACTTC. Amino acid sequence: CASSFGTGPSYEQYF.